Below, one TCR beta chain is given with its context. Antigen: not known. This entry belongs to a study of T cells in Graves' hyperthyroidism and ophthalmopathy. The V and J ends lost 4 bases and 6 bases, in that order; junction bases with no gene match: 5. The germline CDR1 and CDR2 sequences are KGHDR and SFDVKD. This CDR3 is built from 14 residues. The study, taken as a whole, reports: In the analysis, a 13 V-J model separated ophthalmopathy from stable hyperthyroidism.

TCR beta CDR3 regions were amplified from RNA. A set of HTBI primers served as the primers for a first-round RT-PCR of the TCR CDR3. Each CDR3 protein gets one entry after TCRdb re-called the multiplex PCR reads with MiXCR. Of approximately 740,000 distinct CDR3 sequences listed, approximately 15% are singletons. The TCR comes from a woman between 18 and 30 years old with Graves' hyperthyroidism. The sequencing sample was made of blood. The gene calls are TRBV24-1 and TRBJ1-2; 9 bases line up with TRBD1. In DNA form, the CDR3 reads TGTGCCACCAGTGACCCCACAGGGGGCAATGGCTACACCTTC. Translation: CATSDPTGGNGYTF.